The present T cell receptor (beta chain) was sequenced within a study of blood T cell repertoires in COVID-19. Looking at the study overall: The United States, Italy and Spain were the sources of the acute and convalescent COVID-19 samples. PBMCs, B-cell-depleted T cells, or T cells provided the cDNA or gDNA that made up the material.

This CDR3 spans 14 amino acids. Germline V gene sequence: CDR1 SGHRS, CDR2 YFSETQ. V shed 6 bases, J shed 2 bases, and the junction held 6 bases outside the gene matches. Libraries were prepared by immunoSEQ multiplex PCR; TCRdb keeps only in-frame clonotypes and omits some of them. The sample lists around 47,000 clones, around 83% occurring once. J is TRBJ2-3 and V is TRBV5-1, with 7 bases matching TRBD1. This receptor was obtained from a man between 65 and 80 years old with active COVID-19. Input material: peripheral blood. The CDR3 DNA reads TGCGCCAGCAACCCGGACAGGCCCACAGATACGCAGTATTTT. Translating gives CASNPDRPTDTQYF.